This T cell receptor beta chain stems from a study of T cell responses to AZD1222 COVID-19 vaccine. Study as a whole: Researchers grouped second doses given at about 4 or about 12 weeks into one pool.

Sequenced by immunoSEQ multiplex PCR; TCRdb stores in-frame clones only, minus some. The sample lists about 160,000 clones, 90% to 95% seen once, with about 0.9% in the top ten. Study-level results: The study found Spike-specific TCR breadth and depth rose after two AZD1222 doses. The donor cohort was predominantly white British with a female majority, and clonal diversity may have been underestimated. Distributed over spike, vaccine-associated CD4 TCRs predominated at 160-218 and 743-854.

To note about this clone: Its target is unknown.

Sample: peripheral blood, taken on day 0 of AZD1222 vaccination. The source of this sequence is an adult in good health.

The CDR3 DNA follows: TGTGCCAGCAGTGAATATGTAAAATCCTACGAGCAGTACTTC. Amino acid sequence: CASSEYVKSYEQYF. V usage is TRBV6-1 and J usage is TRBJ2-7; D unresolved. V dropped 2 bases and J dropped 1 base, with 9 bases sitting between them. From germline, CDR1 is MNHNS and CDR2 SASEGT. This CDR3 has 14 residues.